Below are 18 T cell receptor beta chains sequenced from a single sample in a study of blood T cells in healthy people across ages. It was with a sample-barcoded 5' primer and a J-beta primer mix that a second PCR of roughly 6 to 12 cycles was run. TCRdb analysed the 5' RACE reads with MiXCR anew, one entry per CDR3 protein. The sample lists about 1.8 million distinct CDR3 sequences; 49% were seen once. The sequencing sample was made of blood. The receptor source for this set is a woman between 40 and 50 years old in good health.

This clonotype appeared a few times. The CDR3 coding sequence is TGCAGTGCTAGGGCCCTGGGCCAGGGGACCCTGAACACTGAAGCTTTCTTT. Its protein is CSARALGQGTLNTEAFF. The genes are TRBV20-1 and TRBJ1-1; D might be TRBD1 (6 bases). CDR1 and CDR2 from the germline V gene are DFQATT and SNEGSKA (reference sequence). Deletions cut 3 bases from V and 0 bases from J, with 20 bases between. The CDR3 spans 17 residues.

The V gene is TRBV28, the J gene TRBJ1-1; D is unclear. The CDR3 loop spans 14 amino acids. Germline V gives CDR1 MDHEN, CDR2 SYDVKM. V shed 2 bases and J shed 1 base, with 8 bases lying between them. The CDR3 DNA follows: TGTGCCAGCAGTTTAATCCAGAAGAACACTGAAGCTTTCTTT. This encodes CASSLIQKNTEAFF.

This clonotype has more than one count but fewer than ten. The rearrangement links TRBV6-5 to TRBJ1-2; 8 bases are a match to TRBD1. The CDR3 loop spans 12 amino acids. Trimming cost V 8 bases and J 7 bases; bases outside gene matches: 6. Germline V gene sequence: CDR1 MNHEY, CDR2 SVGAGI. The CDR3 reads CASGQGAVGYTF. CDR3 bases: TGTGCCAGCGGGCAGGGGGCGGTTGGCTACACCTTC.

V is TRBV9 and J is TRBJ2-5; 9 bases are a match to TRBD1. The J call is in doubt because the DNA end fits TRBJ2-7 better. Germline V gives CDR1 SGDLS, CDR2 YYNGEE. CDR3 length equals 15 residues. The CDR3, as DNA: TGTGCCAGCAGCGTAGTCTCAGGGACAGGGAGCGAGCAGTACTTC. Its protein is CASSVVSGTGSEQYF.

CDR3 nucleotides: TGTGCCAGCAGGGGGACGGAGGGCCGCTATGGCTACACCTTC. The encoded protein is CASRGTEGRYGYTF. The V and J genes are TRBV6-2 or TRBV6-3 and TRBJ1-2; a weak D match, TRBD1 (5 bases). Germline CDR1 is MNHEY and CDR2 is SVGEGT. V shed 6 bases and J shed 4 bases, with 15 bases lying between them. This CDR3 spans 14 amino acids.

Notes on this clonotype: One end of the junction fails to match germline, which may point to a read error. This chain links TRBV10-2 with TRBJ2-3; D is possibly TRBD2 (5 bases). Germline CDR1 is WSHSY and CDR2 is SAAADI. The CDR3 has 14 amino acids. The CDR3, as DNA: TGCGCCAGCAGTGAGTTAGGGAGCAGAGATACGCAGTATTTT. This gives the protein CASSELGSRDTQYF.

The chain couples TRBV6-6 to TRBJ2-1; weak D call: TRBD2 (6 bases). V shed 9 bases and J shed 12 bases, with 15 bases lying between them. CDR1 MNHNY and CDR2 SVGAGI come from the germline V gene (reference sequence). This CDR3 contains 11 residues. DNA of the CDR3: TGTGCCAGTCGGACCGGGGGAATGCAGTTCTTC. Its protein is CASRTGGMQFF.

This sequence joins TRBV12-3 or TRBV12-4 and TRBJ1-4, with D possibly matching TRBD1 (5 bases). The V end was cut by 6 bases, the J end by 5 bases, with 13 bases between. This CDR3 spans 14 amino acids. CDR3 DNA: TGTGCCAGCAGCCCTCGGGGGAGGAATGAAAAACTGTTTTTT. It yields the protein CASSPRGRNEKLFF.

This clonotype was detected a few times. The CDR3 is CASSPGQGLGGANVLTF. As DNA, the CDR3 is TGTGCCAGCAGCCCAGGACAGGGTCTGGGCGGGGCCAACGTCCTGACTTTC. This chain joins TRBV7-2 and TRBJ2-6; 8 nucleotides match TRBD1. This CDR3 is built from 17 residues. Germline V gene data show CDR1 as SGHTA and CDR2 as FQGNSA. Trimming removed 5 bases from V and 4 bases from J; junction bases left unmatched: 10.

The chain employs TRBV27 and TRBJ2-5; TRBD2 agrees at 8 bases. From germline, CDR1 is MNHEY and CDR2 SMNVEV (reference sequence). Germline trimming cut 1 base from V and 5 bases from J; bases unmatched to any gene: 6. CDR3 length equals 15 residues. CDR3 in amino acids: CASSLYVRGVETQYF. In DNA form, the CDR3 reads TGTGCCAGCAGTTTATACGTGCGGGGGGTGGAGACCCAGTACTTC.

The V and J genes are TRBV20-1 and TRBJ2-7, with TRBD2 as a possible D gene (5 bases). The CDR3 is 13 residues long. Germline CDR1 reads DFQATT; CDR2 reads SNEGSKA (reference sequence). V was pared by 5 bases and J by 1 base, with 12 bases between. CDR3 amino acids: CSASRTDSYEQYF. Written as DNA, the CDR3 is TGCAGTGCTTCCCGGACTGATTCCTACGAGCAGTACTTC.

The chain carries TRBV29-1 and TRBJ2-1, with TRBD2 matching over 8 bases. Germline-derived CDR1 and CDR2 are SQVTM and ANQGSEA. CDR3 length: 16 residues. The trim removed 7 bases at V and 6 bases at J, leaving 17 bases unmatched. The CDR3 nucleotides are TGCAGCGCTCCCGGCGACGGGGGGGCCCGCGGCAATGAGCAGTTCTTC. This sequence encodes CSAPGDGGARGNEQFF.

J is TRBJ2-1 and V is TRBV2; D is uncertain. Germline lookup yields CDR1 SNHLY and CDR2 FYNNEI. The CDR3 has 17 amino acids. V was clipped by 3 bases and J by 0 bases, with 15 bases between them. CDR3 residues: CASSDDSGIASYNEQFF. As DNA, the CDR3 is TGTGCCAGCAGTGACGACTCAGGTATAGCCTCCTACAATGAGCAGTTCTTC.

This chain connects TRBV6-1 to TRBJ2-7; D unclear. Germline CDR1 MNHNS, CDR2 SASEGT. The CDR3 covers 12 residues. Trimming pared 1 base from V and 6 bases from J, leaving 7 bases between. As DNA, the CDR3 is TGTGCCAGCAGTGAAGGGGCCCTCGAGCAGTACTTC. Translated, it gives CASSEGALEQYF.

In its sample, this clonotype was seen a few times. This chain joins TRBV5-1 and TRBJ2-1, with D maybe TRBD1 (5 bases). The ends were cut back, 0 bases at V and 1 base at J, with 11 bases in the middle. The CDR3 is made up of 16 amino acids. Germline CDR1 SGHRS, CDR2 YFSETQ. DNA for the CDR3: TGCGCCAGCAGCTTGGTTGTCAGGGTTTCCTACAATGAGCAGTTCTTC. It specifies CASSLVVRVSYNEQFF.

This clonotype was counted only a few times. V usage is TRBV15 and J usage is TRBJ2-7; 10 bases agree with TRBD1. CDR1 and CDR2 (germline): LNHNV, YYDKDF (reference sequence). The J segment lost 10 bases and the V segment lost 4 bases, leaving 19 bases of the junction unmatched. This CDR3 has 17 amino acids. CDR3 bases: TGTGCCACCAGCACCGGGACAGGGGTTTTTCGGGGTGTGTCCCAGTACTTC. This codes for CATSTGTGVFRGVSQYF.

There are many counts of this clonotype. The chain uses TRBV29-1 and TRBJ2-5; tentative D call: TRBD1 (5 bases). CDR1 is SQVTM and CDR2 is ANQGSEA in the germline V gene. Trimming cost V 7 bases and J 0 bases, with 9 bases left between them. The CDR3 covers 12 residues. Here the CDR3 reads CSESGYQETQYF. CDR3 in DNA: TGCAGCGAGTCAGGGTACCAAGAGACCCAGTACTTC.

This clonotype has only one observation. The chain joins TRBV20-1 to TRBJ1-1; D may be TRBD1 (6 bases). V lost 1 base to trimming and J lost 5 bases, with 14 bases between them. The germline V gene encodes CDR1 DFQATT and CDR2 SNEGSKA (reference sequence). The CDR3 consists of 14 residues. The CDR3 DNA sequence: TGCAGTGCTAGAGTTCAGGGGCGATTGACTGAAGCTTTCTTT. Amino acid sequence: CSARVQGRLTEAFF.